A single sample gave rise to the 26 T cell receptor beta chains below, sequenced in a study of control samples from healthy donors and cancer patients. The table came from immunoSEQ multiplex PCR; TCRdb's copy has only in-frame clones and leaves some out. The sample has about 89,000 clones; approximately 81% are singletons. Sample: blood. Receptors originate from a woman in her thirties or forties in good health.

This clone was observed a few times. The rearrangement uses TRBV11-3 and TRBJ2-5, with 8 nucleotides matching TRBD2. CDR3 length: 15 amino acids. Germline CDR1 is SGHNT and CDR2 is YENEEA. V trimming: 4 bases; J trimming: 4 bases; junction bases outside the gene matches: 8. In DNA form, the CDR3 reads TGTGCCAGCAGCTCCCGGGGGGGTTTGGGAGAGACCCAGTACTTC. Amino acid sequence: CASSSRGGLGETQYF.

The J gene is TRBJ1-1, the V gene TRBV6-2 or TRBV6-3; the match to TRBD1 covers 11 bases. CDR3 size: 14 residues. With V trimmed by 5 bases and J by 4 bases, 3 bases remained unmatched. Germline V gene lookup returns CDR1 MNHEY and CDR2 SVGEGT. The CDR3 spells CASSGQGAITEAFF. The CDR3, as DNA: TGTGCCAGCAGTGGACAGGGGGCAATCACTGAAGCTTTCTTT.

The chain joins TRBV6-5 to TRBJ1-5; TRBD1 matches at 8 bases. The V and J ends lost 6 bases and 4 bases, in that order; junction bases with no gene match: 5. The CDR3 is 14 residues long. The V gene's germline CDR1 is MNHEY and CDR2 SVGAGI. The CDR3 loop is CASRNRGLNQPQHF. The DNA for the CDR3 is TGTGCCAGCAGAAACAGGGGGTTGAATCAGCCCCAGCATTTT.

This clone is termed medium-sized. This chain connects TRBV7-9 to TRBJ1-1, with 8 bases identical to TRBD1. Germline CDR1 reads SEHNR; CDR2 reads FQNEAQ (reference sequence). The ends lost 5 bases at V and 4 bases at J; junction bases unmatched: 6. The CDR3 is 14 residues long. In DNA form, the CDR3 reads TGTGCCAGCAGCATAACAGGGGGGAGCACTGAAGCTTTCTTT. Translation gives CASSITGGSTEAFF.

The rearrangement joins TRBV6-4 to TRBJ1-6; D gene ambiguous. V was trimmed by 2 bases and J by 7 bases, leaving 9 bases between them. This CDR3 comprises 14 residues. CDR1 is MRHNA, CDR2 SNTAGT, per germline. The CDR3 protein is CASSDQAKNSPLHF. In nucleotides, the CDR3 is TGTGCCAGCAGTGACCAGGCGAAGAATTCACCCCTCCACTTT.

The genes are TRBV18 and TRBJ1-4; D uncertain. The germline V gene encodes CDR1 KGHSH and CDR2 LQKENI. V was trimmed by 0 bases and J by 4 bases, leaving 9 bases between them. The CDR3 extends over 15 amino acids. The CDR3 DNA reads as TGTGCCAGCTCACCACCGGGCGGGATTAATGAAAAACTGTTTTTT. It codes for CASSPPGGINEKLFF.

V gene TRBV5-1 combines with J gene TRBJ1-3, with no clear D. Germline V CDR1 and CDR2: SGHRS, YFSETQ. The CDR3 has 14 amino acids. V lost 0 bases, J lost 8 bases, and 12 bases lay in between. CDR3 nucleotide sequence: TGCGCCAGCAGCTTGGAAGGAGTTCAGGACACCATATATTTT. Amino acids: CASSLEGVQDTIYF.

The V gene is TRBV5-4, the J gene TRBJ2-1; the D gene is possibly TRBD1 (7 bases). The V gene lost 6 bases and the J gene lost 7 bases, with 14 bases spanning the gap. Germline CDR1 SGHNT, CDR2 YYREEE (reference sequence). This CDR3 spans 13 amino acids. The CDR3 region is CASTETGRNEQFF. In DNA form, the CDR3 reads TGTGCCAGCACCGAGACAGGGAGGAATGAGCAGTTCTTC.

The chain employs TRBV2 and TRBJ1-6, with 9 bases that match TRBD1. The CDR3 runs to 14 residues. Losses at the gene ends were 6 bases for V and 9 bases for J; bases not matched to a gene: 6. In germline, CDR1 is SNHLY, CDR2 FYNNEI. The CDR3 is CASRGGQGGSPLHF. The CDR3 nucleotides are TGTGCCAGCAGGGGGGGACAGGGAGGTTCACCCCTCCACTTT.

CDR3 residues: CSASFERGYYEQYF. In nucleotides, the CDR3 is TGCAGTGCTAGTTTCGAGCGGGGTTACTACGAGCAGTACTTC. The rearrangement uses TRBV20-1 and TRBJ2-7; TRBD2 aligns across 7 bases. CDR1 DFQATT and CDR2 SNEGSKA come from the germline V gene (reference sequence). With V trimmed by 3 bases and J by 3 bases, 8 bases remained unmatched. CDR3 length: 14 amino acids.

The chain couples TRBV9 to TRBJ1-3; D not certain. This CDR3 has 15 amino acids. Germline values: CDR1 SGDLS, CDR2 YYNGEE. V lost 5 bases, J lost 0 bases, and 12 bases lay in between. The CDR3 protein is CASRAGGDSGNTIYF. The CDR3 DNA follows: TGTGCCAGCAGGGCGGGTGGAGACTCTGGAAACACCATATATTTT. Together with reference TRBV9 and TRBJ1-3, the CDR3 gives the full variable domain: DSGVTQTPKHLITATGQRVTLRCSPRSGDLSVYWYQQSLDQGLQFLIQYYNGEERAKGNILERFSAQQFPDLHSELNLSSLELGDSALYFCASRAGGDSGNTIYFGEGSWLTVV.

J is TRBJ1-2 and V is TRBV19; a possible D gene is TRBD1 (5 bases). CDR3 length: 13 amino acids. V gave up 4 bases and J gave up 5 bases, with 11 bases separating them. In germline, CDR1 is LNHDA, CDR2 SQIVND (reference sequence). The CDR3 protein is CASSNVQGYGYTF. CDR3 nucleotides: TGTGCCAGTAGTAATGTTCAGGGTTATGGCTACACCTTC. Full variable domain (missing parts from reference TRBV19 and TRBJ1-2): DGGITQSPKYLFRKEGQNVTLSCEQNLNHDAMYWYRQDPGQGLRLIYYSQIVNDFQKGDIAEGYSVSREKKESFPLTVTSAQKNPTAFYLCASSNVQGYGYTFGSGTRLTVV.

This chain uses TRBV2 with TRBJ2-3, with D maybe TRBD1 (6 bases). The germline CDR1 and CDR2 sequences are SNHLY and FYNNEI. V lost 1 base and J 4 bases, leaving 6 bases between the germline ends. CDR3 length: 13 amino acids. The CDR3 DNA sequence: TGTGCCAGCAGTGAAGGGACAGCAGATACGCAGTATTTT. Amino acids: CASSEGTADTQYF.

The J gene is TRBJ1-2, the V gene TRBV5-1; perhaps TRBD1 as D (5 bases). Between the trimmed V and J ends, which lost 4 bases and 7 bases, there was a span of 23 bases. Germline lookup yields CDR1 SGHRS and CDR2 YFSETQ. The CDR3 spans 16 residues. CDR3 in DNA: TGCGCCAGCAGCCCCCACTCCGGGGCGGGACCAGGTGGCTACACCTTC. As protein: CASSPHSGAGPGGYTF. Drawing the rest from reference TRBV5-1 and TRBJ1-2, the complete variable domain is KAGVTQTPRYLIKTRGQQVTLSCSPISGHRSVSWYQQTPGQGLQFLFEYFSETQRNKGNFPGRFSGRQFSNSRSEMNVSTLELGDSALYLCASSPHSGAGPGGYTFGSGTRLTVV.

The chain couples TRBV10-3 to TRBJ1-2; D might be TRBD1 (6 bases). Germline values: CDR1 ENHRY, CDR2 SYGVKD. This CDR3 is built from 14 residues. V was trimmed by 5 bases and J by 4 bases, leaving 14 bases between them. CDR3 nucleotides: TGTGCCATCAGTCAGGAGACAGGACTCTATGGCTACACCTTC. Translation: CAISQETGLYGYTF.

This clone was picked up a small number of times. CDR3 DNA: TGTGCCAGCTCACCGGGATCGGCAGGGAGAAACACTGAAGCTTTCTTT. This codes for CASSPGSAGRNTEAFF. The chain carries TRBV18 and TRBJ1-1; a possible D gene is TRBD1 (5 bases). In germline, CDR1 is KGHSH, CDR2 LQKENI. V was pared by 3 bases and J by 2 bases, with 16 bases between. The CDR3 runs 16 residues.

The chain has TRBV15 and TRBJ2-1; either TRBD1 or TRBD2 may fit D (5 bases each). CDR1 and CDR2 (germline): LNHNV, YYDKDF (reference sequence). The CDR3 is made up of 16 amino acids. The germline V and J ends were trimmed by 1 base and 0 bases, with 10 bases remaining between them. The CDR3 reads CATSRGGDPSYNEQFF. CDR3 sequence (DNA): TGTGCCACCAGCAGAGGTGGGGACCCCTCCTACAATGAGCAGTTCTTC.

The V and J genes are TRBV5-1 and TRBJ1-4; no clear D gene. This CDR3 contains 14 residues. V lost 5 bases and J lost 0, with 8 bases in between. Per the germline V gene, CDR1 is SGHRS and CDR2 is YFSETQ. CDR3 nucleotide sequence: TGCGCCAGCAGGGACGGTACAACTAATGAAAAACTGTTTTTT. Translating it yields CASRDGTTNEKLFF.

The V and J genes are TRBV20-1 and TRBJ1-1, with D tentatively TRBD1 (5 bases). CDR1 and CDR2 (germline): DFQATT, SNEGSKA (reference sequence). The V end was cut by 6 bases, the J end by 2 bases, with 7 bases between. The CDR3 consists of 11 residues. CDR3 sequence reads: CSATGNTEAFF. As DNA, the CDR3 is TGCAGTGCAACAGGTAACACTGAAGCTTTCTTT.

This sequence joins TRBV6-2 or TRBV6-3 and TRBJ1-1; 8 nucleotides agree with TRBD1. The germline gives CDR1 MNHEY, CDR2 SVGEGT. CDR3 size: 14 residues. Losses at the gene ends were 5 bases for V and 5 bases for J; bases not matched to a gene: 7. CDR3 sequence reads: CASSAQGDRTEAFF. Here the CDR3 DNA reads TGTGCCAGCAGTGCACAGGGGGATAGGACTGAAGCTTTCTTT.

The V and J genes are TRBV5-4 and TRBJ2-6; D is ambiguous. Germline loops: CDR1 SGHNT, CDR2 YYREEE (reference sequence). Trimming stripped 4 bases from V and 7 bases from J, with 9 bases between. The CDR3 covers 13 residues. The chain's CDR3 is CASSKNGANVLTF. The CDR3 DNA follows: TGTGCCAGCAGCAAAAATGGAGCCAACGTCCTGACTTTC.

In DNA form, the CDR3 reads TGTGCCTGGACGCGGGCCCCGAACACTGAAGCTTTCTTT. Translating it yields CAWTRAPNTEAFF. The chain carries TRBV30 and TRBJ1-1; no definite D call. The CDR3 is made up of 13 amino acids. V shed 4 bases and J shed 1 base, with 10 bases lying between them. The germline gives CDR1 GTSNPN, CDR2 SVGIG (reference sequence).

This clone is judged medium-sized. The rearrangement links TRBV4-1 to TRBJ1-1, with D tentatively TRBD1 (6 bases). Germline CDR1 MGHRA, CDR2 YSYEKL. This CDR3 spans 13 amino acids. Trimming took 2 bases from V and 10 from J, leaving 14 bases between them. The CDR3 region is CASSQRQAGRAFF. Here the CDR3 DNA reads TGCGCCAGCAGCCAAAGACAGGCCGGTAGAGCTTTCTTT.

As for this clone: At one of its ends the junction is not consistent with the germline gene, which may arise from a read error. The V gene is TRBV6-2 or TRBV6-3, the J gene TRBJ1-2; 7 bases are a match to TRBD1. This CDR3 contains 14 residues. CDR1 MNHEY and CDR2 SVGEGT come from the germline V gene. CDR3 nucleotides: TGTGCCGGCAGTACGACGCTAGTGGACAGGGGCTACACCTTC. Its translation: CAGSTTLVDRGYTF.

This clone was seen only a few times. V and J are TRBV18 and TRBJ1-2; 9 nucleotides align to TRBD1. This CDR3 has 13 amino acids. The germline CDR1 and CDR2 sequences are KGHSH and LQKENI. J gave up 6 bases and V 2 bases, and 1 base lay outside the gene matches. CDR3 nucleotide sequence: TGTGCCAGCTCACCAGGACAGGGGAATGGCTACACCTTC. Protein product: CASSPGQGNGYTF.

This chain joins TRBV6-6 and TRBJ2-7; D not certain. The germline V gene has CDR1 MNHNY and CDR2 SVGAGI (reference sequence). The CDR3 is 15 residues long. The V gene lost 5 bases and the J gene lost 3 bases, with 17 bases spanning the gap. Here the CDR3 reads CASSPPGSSNYEQYF. The CDR3 coding sequence is TGTGCCAGCAGTCCTCCCGGGTCCAGTAACTACGAGCAGTACTTC.